This TCR beta chain came from a study of blood T cell repertoires in COVID-19. Sequencing was performed with immunoSEQ multiplex PCR; in TCRdb, only in-frame clones are kept and a portion is missing. Found here are 70,000 to 85,000 clones, around 86% of them singletons; the top ten hold roughly 10%. Germline CDR1 reads WNHNN; CDR2 reads SYGVQD (reference sequence). V shed 6 bases and J shed 1 base, with 13 bases lying between them. The CDR3 runs to 15 residues. The specimen was peripheral blood. The chain carries TRBV10-1 and TRBJ1-3; D is undetermined. The TCR originated in a human donor in a cohort sampled during active COVID-19. For the CDR3, the DNA is TGCGCCAGCAGGGCCGACACGGTTTCTGGAAACACCATATATTTT. This gives the protein CASRADTVSGNTIYF.